This TCR beta chain stems from a study of T cell changes during pregnancy in multiple sclerosis (dated by TCRdb to between 2018 and 2021). Notes on the research overall: The study examined how the T cell repertoire changed over the course of pregnancy in women with multiple sclerosis.

Library prep was done by the immunoSEQ multiplex PCR assay. Here the immuneACCESS table is served through TCRdb, limited to in-frame sequences with V and J called. Missing clones are a known gap in these copies; in checked studies unresolved V genes cover under half, and the rest lacks a known reason. Here the sample has approximately 90,000 clones; just under 95% occur a single time. The ten most abundant clones make up 0.7% to 0.95% of the sample. The germline V gene encodes CDR1 LGHNA and CDR2 YSLEER. V is shortened by 5 bases, J by 5 bases, and the region joining them spans 12 bases. The CDR3 covers 13 residues, taking in both the cysteine and the phenylalanine. Only CDR3 DNA remains: 39 bases, in frame from the first base. Worth noting for this clone: Its antigen is still unknown. No base-level quality is on record; no much larger clone is a single base apart.

The origin of this receptor is a female donor with multiple sclerosis, enrolled in a pregnancy study. The rearrangement combines TRBV4-3 with TRBJ1-1; confidence is insufficient to name the D gene. Sequenced material: peripheral blood, taken in the third trimester of pregnancy. Here is the DNA: TGCGCCAGCAGCGGTGGTGAGGGAACTGAAGCTTTCTTT. Its translation is CASSGGEGTEAFF.